Reported below is one TCR beta chain. Its matching antigen is unknown. The sample comes from a study of shared clonotypes between healthy human individuals. The study's findings and limits: It was the non-shared clonotypes that had lower generation probabilities than clonotypes shared by all four donors. In this cohort, only blood was sampled, and tissue repertoires likely differ.

The V segment lost 3 bases and the J segment 7 bases; nucleotides outside the gene matches: 11. CDR1 and CDR2 from the germline V gene are SGHRS and YFSETQ. CDR3 length: 15 residues. Healthy HIV-negative adults without recent acute infections or vaccinations served as donors. The investigators split CD4+ cells into a CD45RA+ naive subset and a CD45RA-negative memory subset. Profiling relied on immunoSEQ multiplex PCR, and the TCRdb table lists in-frame clones only, not all of them. The sample lists over 2 million clones; roughly 95% were seen once. This sequence joins TRBV5-1 and TRBJ2-7; 9 bases match TRBD2. The receptor's source is a man between 18 and 29 years old in good health. The sample comprised naive CD4+ T cells sorted from blood. The subset is: CD45RA+ positively selected. The CDR3 coding sequence is TGCGCCAGCAGCTACAGTTTAGCGGGAGTGGGGGAGCAGTACTTC. Residues: CASSYSLAGVGEQYF.